This T cell receptor (beta chain) was sequenced during a study of cytomegalovirus exposure and HLA in healthy donors. Germline CDR1 is SNHLY and CDR2 is FYNNEI. The V gene end was trimmed by 6 bases and the J gene end by 0 bases; junction bases not matched to a gene: 14. CDR3 length: 18 residues. The PCR contained 60 Vbeta and 13 Jbeta primers. The data were produced by immunoSEQ multiplex PCR, yet TCRdb's version contains in-frame clones alone and is incomplete. The table has roughly 150,000 clones, around two thirds seen once. This TCR was sampled from a man aged 25-40 years in good health and CMV-seropositive. The chain recombines TRBV2 with TRBJ1-5, with TRBD1 identical over 7 bases. The sample consisted of PBMCs. The CDR3 reads CASRGPGQSTYSNQPQHF. CDR3 DNA sequence: TGTGCCAGCAGGGGCCCGGGACAGAGTACGTATAGCAATCAGCCCCAGCATTTT.